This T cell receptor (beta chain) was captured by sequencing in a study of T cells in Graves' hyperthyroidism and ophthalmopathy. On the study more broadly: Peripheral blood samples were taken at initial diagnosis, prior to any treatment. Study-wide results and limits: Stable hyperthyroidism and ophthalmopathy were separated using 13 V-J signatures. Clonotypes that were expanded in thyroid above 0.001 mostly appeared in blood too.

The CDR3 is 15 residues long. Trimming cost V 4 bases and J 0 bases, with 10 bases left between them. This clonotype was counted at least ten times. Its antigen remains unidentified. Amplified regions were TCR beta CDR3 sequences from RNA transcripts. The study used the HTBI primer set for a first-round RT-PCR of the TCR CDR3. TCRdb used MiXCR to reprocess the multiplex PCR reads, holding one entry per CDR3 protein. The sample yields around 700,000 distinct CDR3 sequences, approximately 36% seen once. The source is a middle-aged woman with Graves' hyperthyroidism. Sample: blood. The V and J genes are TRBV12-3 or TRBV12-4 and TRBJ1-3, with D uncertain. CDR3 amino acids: CASSSQSRSGNTIYF. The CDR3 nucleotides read TGTGCCAGCAGTTCTCAGTCGCGCTCTGGAAACACCATATATTTT.